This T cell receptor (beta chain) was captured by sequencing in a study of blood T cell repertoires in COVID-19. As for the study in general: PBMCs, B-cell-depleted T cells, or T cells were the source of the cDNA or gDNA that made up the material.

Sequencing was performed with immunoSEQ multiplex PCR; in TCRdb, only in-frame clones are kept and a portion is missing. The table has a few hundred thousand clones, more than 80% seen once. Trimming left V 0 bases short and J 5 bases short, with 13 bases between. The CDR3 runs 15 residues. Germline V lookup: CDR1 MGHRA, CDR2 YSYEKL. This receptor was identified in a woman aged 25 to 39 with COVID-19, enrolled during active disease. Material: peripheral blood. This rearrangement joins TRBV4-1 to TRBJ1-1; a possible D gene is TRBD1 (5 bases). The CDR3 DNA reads TGCGCCAGCAGCCAAGAGTCTGTGGGGGGGACTGAAGCTTTCTTT. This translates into CASSQESVGGTEAFF.